This paragraph reports one T cell receptor beta chain. The PCR made use of 60 Vbeta and 13 Jbeta primers. The assay was immunoSEQ multiplex PCR, and TCRdb's table has in-frame clones only and misses some. Of approximately 75,000 clones detected, 74% appear once; the ten largest clones hold 8.5% to 14%. The data were taken from a study of cytomegalovirus exposure and HLA in healthy donors. CDR3 length: 13 residues. V was shortened by 8 bases and J by 6 bases, with 16 bases between the two germline ends. From germline, CDR1 is LGHNA and CDR2 YNFKEQ. The chain joins TRBV4-2 to TRBJ1-1, with D hard to call. The clonotype originates from a woman between 55 and 75 years old in good health and CMV-seropositive. Sequencing was done on a sample of PBMCs. In nucleotides, the CDR3 is TGTGCCAGCGGAGTAAACGCTTCGGCTGAAGCTTTCTTT. Translation: CASGVNASAEAFF.